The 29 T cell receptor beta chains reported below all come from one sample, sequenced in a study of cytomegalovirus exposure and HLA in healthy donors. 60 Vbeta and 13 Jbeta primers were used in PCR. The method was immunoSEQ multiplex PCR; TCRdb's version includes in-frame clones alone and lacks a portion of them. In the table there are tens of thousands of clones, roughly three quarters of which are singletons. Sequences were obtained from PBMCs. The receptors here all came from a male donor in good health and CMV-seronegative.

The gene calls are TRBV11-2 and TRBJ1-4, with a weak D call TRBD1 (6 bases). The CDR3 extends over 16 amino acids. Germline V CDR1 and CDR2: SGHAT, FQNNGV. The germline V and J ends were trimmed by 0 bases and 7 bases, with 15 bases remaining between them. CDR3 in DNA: TGTGCCAGCAGCTTAGATCGCAGGGGTTTTTTTGAAAAACTGTTTTTT. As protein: CASSLDRRGFFEKLFF.

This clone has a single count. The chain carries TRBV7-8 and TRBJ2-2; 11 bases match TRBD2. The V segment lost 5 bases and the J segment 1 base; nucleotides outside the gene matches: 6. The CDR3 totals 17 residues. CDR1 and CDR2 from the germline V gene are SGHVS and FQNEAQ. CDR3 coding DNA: TGTGCCAGCAGCCAAAGGACTAGCGGGCGGAACACCGGGGAGCTGTTTTTT. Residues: CASSQRTSGRNTGELFF.

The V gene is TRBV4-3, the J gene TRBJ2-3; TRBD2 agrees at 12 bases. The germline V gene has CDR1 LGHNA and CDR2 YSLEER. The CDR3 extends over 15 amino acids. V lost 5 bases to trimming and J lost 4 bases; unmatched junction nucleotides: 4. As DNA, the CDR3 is TGCGCCAGCAGCTTGACTAGCGGGAGTCCAGATACGCAGTATTTT. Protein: CASSLTSGSPDTQYF.

The CDR3 coding sequence is TGTGCCAGCAGCGTTGGGGGGGGTTCTCTCTATGGCTACACCTTC. It codes for CASSVGGGSLYGYTF. The chain combines TRBV6-5 with TRBJ1-2; the D gene is possibly TRBD1 (5 bases). V shed 6 bases and J shed 4 bases, with 18 bases lying between them. The CDR3 contains 15 residues. Germline CDR1 and CDR2: MNHEY and SVGAGI.

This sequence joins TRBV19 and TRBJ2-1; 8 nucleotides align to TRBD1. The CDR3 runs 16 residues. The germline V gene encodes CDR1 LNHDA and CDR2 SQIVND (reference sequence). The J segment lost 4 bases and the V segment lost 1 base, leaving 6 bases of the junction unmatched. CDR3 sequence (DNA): TGTGCCAGTAGTATAGTCGGACAGGGCCCATACAATGAGCAGTTCTTC. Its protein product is CASSIVGQGPYNEQFF.

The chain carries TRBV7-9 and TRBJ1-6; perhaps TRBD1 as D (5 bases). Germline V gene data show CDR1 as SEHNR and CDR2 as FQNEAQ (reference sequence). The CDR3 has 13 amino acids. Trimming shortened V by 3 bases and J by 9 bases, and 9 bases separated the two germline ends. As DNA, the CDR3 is TGTGCCAGCAGCTTCCAGGGAAGTTCACCCCTCCACTTT. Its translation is CASSFQGSSPLHF.

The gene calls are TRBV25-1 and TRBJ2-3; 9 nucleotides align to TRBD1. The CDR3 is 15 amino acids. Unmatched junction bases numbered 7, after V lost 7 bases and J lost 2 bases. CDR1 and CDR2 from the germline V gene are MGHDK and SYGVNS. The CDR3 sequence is CASIPGTGFTDTQYF. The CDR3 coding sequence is TGTGCCAGCATTCCCGGGACAGGGTTCACAGATACGCAGTATTTT.

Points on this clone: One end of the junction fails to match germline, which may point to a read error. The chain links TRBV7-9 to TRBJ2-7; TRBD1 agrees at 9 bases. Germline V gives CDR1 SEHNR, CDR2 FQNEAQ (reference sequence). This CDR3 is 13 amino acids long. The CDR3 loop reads CSSSLDTGGRQYF. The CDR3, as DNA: TGTTCCAGCAGCTTAGATACAGGGGGCCGCCAGTACTTC. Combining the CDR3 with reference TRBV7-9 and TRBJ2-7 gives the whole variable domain DTGVSQNPRHKITKRGQNVTFRCDPISEHNRLYWYRQTLGQGPEFLTYFQNEAQLEKSRLLSDRFSAERPKGSFSTLEIQRTEQGDSAMYLCSSSLDTGGRQYFGPGTRLTVT.

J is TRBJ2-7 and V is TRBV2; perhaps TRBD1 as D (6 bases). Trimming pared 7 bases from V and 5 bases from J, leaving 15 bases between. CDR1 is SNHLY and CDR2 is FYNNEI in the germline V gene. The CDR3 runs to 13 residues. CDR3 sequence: CASKQGVPHEQYF. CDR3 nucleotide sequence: TGTGCCAGCAAACAGGGCGTCCCCCACGAGCAGTACTTC. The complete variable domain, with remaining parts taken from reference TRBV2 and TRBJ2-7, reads EPEVTQTPSHQVTQMGQEVILRCVPISNHLYFYWYRQILGQKVEFLVSFYNNEISEKSEIFDDQFSVERPDGSNFTLKIRSTKLEDSAMYFCASKQGVPHEQYFGPGTRLTVT.

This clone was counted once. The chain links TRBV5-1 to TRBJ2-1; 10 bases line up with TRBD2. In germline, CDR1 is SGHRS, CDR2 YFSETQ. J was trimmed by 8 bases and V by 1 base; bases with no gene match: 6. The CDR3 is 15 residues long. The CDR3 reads CASSLPSGSSDEQFF. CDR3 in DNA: TGCGCCAGCAGCTTGCCTAGCGGGAGTTCCGATGAGCAGTTCTTC.

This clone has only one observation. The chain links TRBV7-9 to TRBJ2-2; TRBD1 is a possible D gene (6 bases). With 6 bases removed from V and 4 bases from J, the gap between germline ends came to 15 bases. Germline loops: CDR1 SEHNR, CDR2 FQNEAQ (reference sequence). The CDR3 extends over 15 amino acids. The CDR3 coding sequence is TGTGCCAGCAGACAAGTACAGGGCTTCACCGGGGAGCTGTTTTTT. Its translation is CASRQVQGFTGELFF.

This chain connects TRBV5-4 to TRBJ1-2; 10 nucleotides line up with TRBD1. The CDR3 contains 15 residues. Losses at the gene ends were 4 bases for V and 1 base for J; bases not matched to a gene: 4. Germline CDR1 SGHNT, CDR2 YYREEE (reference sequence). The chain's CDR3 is CASSLRTGGNYGYTF. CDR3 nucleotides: TGTGCCAGCAGCCTTCGGACAGGGGGTAACTATGGCTACACCTTC.

CDR3 sequence: CASSHTATGTANTGELFF. DNA of the CDR3: TGTGCCAGCAGTCATACGGCGACCGGGACAGCGAACACCGGGGAGCTGTTTTTT. This chain uses TRBV7-9 with TRBJ2-2; 7 bases are shared with TRBD1. J was trimmed by 0 bases and V by 6 bases; bases with no gene match: 13. The germline CDR1 and CDR2 sequences are SEHNR and FQNEAQ (reference sequence). CDR3 size: 18 residues.

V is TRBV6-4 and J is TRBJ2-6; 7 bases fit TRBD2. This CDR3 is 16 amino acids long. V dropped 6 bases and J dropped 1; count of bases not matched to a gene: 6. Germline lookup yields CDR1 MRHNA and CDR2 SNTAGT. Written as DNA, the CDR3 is TGTGCCAGCAGCGAAAGGGGAGGGTCTGGGGCCAACGTCCTGACTTTC. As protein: CASSERGGSGANVLTF.

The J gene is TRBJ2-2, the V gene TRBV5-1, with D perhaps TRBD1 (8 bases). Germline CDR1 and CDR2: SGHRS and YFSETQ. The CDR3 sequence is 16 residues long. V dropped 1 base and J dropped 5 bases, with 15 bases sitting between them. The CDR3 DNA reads TGCGCCAGCAGCTTGAAGACAGGGGAGGGAACCGGGGAGCTGTTTTTT. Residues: CASSLKTGEGTGELFF.

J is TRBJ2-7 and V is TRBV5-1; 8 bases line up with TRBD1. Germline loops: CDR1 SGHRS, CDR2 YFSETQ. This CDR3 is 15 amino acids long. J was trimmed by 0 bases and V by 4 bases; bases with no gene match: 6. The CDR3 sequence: CASSRQGQGSYEQYF. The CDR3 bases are TGCGCCAGCAGCCGACAAGGACAGGGCTCCTACGAGCAGTACTTC. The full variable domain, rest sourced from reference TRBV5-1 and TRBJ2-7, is KAGVTQTPRYLIKTRGQQVTLSCSPISGHRSVSWYQQTPGQGLQFLFEYFSETQRNKGNFPGRFSGRQFSNSRSEMNVSTLELGDSALYLCASSRQGQGSYEQYFGPGTRLTVT.

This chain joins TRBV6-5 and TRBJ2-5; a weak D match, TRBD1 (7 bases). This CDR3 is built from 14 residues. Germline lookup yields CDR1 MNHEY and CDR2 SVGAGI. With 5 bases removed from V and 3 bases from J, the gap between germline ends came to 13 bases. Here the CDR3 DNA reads TGTGCCAGCAGTAAGACAGGGAGGAAAGAGACCCAGTACTTC. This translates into CASSKTGRKETQYF.

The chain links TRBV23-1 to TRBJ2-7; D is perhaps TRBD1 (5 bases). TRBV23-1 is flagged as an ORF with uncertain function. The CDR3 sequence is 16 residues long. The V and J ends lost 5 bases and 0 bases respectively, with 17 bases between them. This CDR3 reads CASSNLRQPSSYEQYF. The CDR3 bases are TGCGCCAGCAGTAACCTCCGACAGCCCAGCTCCTACGAGCAGTACTTC.

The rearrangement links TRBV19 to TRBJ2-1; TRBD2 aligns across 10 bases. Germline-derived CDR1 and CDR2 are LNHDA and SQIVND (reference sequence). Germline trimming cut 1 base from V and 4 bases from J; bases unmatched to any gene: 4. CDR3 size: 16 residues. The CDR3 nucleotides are TGTGCCAGTAGTATAGCGGGACTAGCGAAATACAATGAGCAGTTCTTC. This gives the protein CASSIAGLAKYNEQFF.

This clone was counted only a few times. CDR3 DNA sequence: TGCGCCTTCGGGACAGCGATGAACACTGAAGCTTTCTTT. This gives the protein CAFGTAMNTEAFF. This chain uses TRBV4-1 with TRBJ1-1, with 7 nucleotides matching TRBD1. Per the germline V gene, CDR1 is MGHRA and CDR2 is YSYEKL. The CDR3 covers 13 residues. V shed 11 bases, J shed 0 bases, and the junction held 6 bases outside the gene matches.

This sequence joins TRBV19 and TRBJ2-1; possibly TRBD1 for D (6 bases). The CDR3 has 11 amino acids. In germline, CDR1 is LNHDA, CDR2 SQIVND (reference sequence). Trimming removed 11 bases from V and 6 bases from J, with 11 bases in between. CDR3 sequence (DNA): TGTGCCTATTCCAGGGGCAATGAGCAGTTCTTC. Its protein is CAYSRGNEQFF.

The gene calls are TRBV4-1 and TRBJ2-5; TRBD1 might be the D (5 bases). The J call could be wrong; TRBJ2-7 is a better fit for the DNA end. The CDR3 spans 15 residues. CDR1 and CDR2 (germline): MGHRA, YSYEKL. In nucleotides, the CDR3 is TGCGCCAGCAGCCGAAGTATGGTTAGGGGCGACGAGCAGTACTTC. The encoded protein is CASSRSMVRGDEQYF.

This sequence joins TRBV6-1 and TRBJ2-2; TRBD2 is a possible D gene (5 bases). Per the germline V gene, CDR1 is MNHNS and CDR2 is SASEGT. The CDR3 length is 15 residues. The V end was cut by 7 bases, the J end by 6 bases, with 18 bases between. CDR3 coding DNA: TGTGCCAGCATGAGGGAAGGGTCCTTGCCCGGGGAGCTGTTTTTT. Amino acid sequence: CASMREGSLPGELFF.

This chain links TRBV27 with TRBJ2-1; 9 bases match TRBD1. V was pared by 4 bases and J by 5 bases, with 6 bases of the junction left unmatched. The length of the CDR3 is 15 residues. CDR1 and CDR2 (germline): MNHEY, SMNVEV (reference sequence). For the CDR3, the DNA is TGTGCCAGCAGTTATGCGACAGGGGGGGACAATGAGCAGTTCTTC. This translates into CASSYATGGDNEQFF.

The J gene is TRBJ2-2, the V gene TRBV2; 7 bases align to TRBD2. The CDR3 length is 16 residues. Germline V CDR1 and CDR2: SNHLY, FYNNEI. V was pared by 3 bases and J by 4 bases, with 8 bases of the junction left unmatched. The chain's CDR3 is CASSEGGPIGTGELFF. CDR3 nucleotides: TGTGCCAGCAGTGAGGGAGGGCCCATCGGCACCGGGGAGCTGTTTTTT.

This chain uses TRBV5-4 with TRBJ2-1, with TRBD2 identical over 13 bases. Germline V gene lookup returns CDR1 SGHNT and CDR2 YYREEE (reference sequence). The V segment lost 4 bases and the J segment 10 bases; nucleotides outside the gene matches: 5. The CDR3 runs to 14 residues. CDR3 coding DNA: TGTGCCAGCAGCGCTGGACTAGCGGGAGACGAGCAGTTCTTC. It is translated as CASSAGLAGDEQFF.

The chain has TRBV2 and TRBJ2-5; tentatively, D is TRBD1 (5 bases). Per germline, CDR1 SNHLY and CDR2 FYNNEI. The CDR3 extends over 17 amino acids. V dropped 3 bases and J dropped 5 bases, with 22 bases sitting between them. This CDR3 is CASSEMGRQPARETQYF. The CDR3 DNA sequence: TGTGCCAGCAGTGAGATGGGCCGACAGCCGGCGAGGGAGACCCAGTACTTC.

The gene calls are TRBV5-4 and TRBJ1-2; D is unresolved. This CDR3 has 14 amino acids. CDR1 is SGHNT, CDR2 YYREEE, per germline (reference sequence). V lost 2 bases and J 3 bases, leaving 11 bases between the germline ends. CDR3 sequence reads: CASSLLGGHYGYTF. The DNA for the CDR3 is TGTGCCAGCAGCTTATTAGGAGGGCACTATGGCTACACCTTC. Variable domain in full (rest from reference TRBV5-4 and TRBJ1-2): ETGVTQSPTHLIKTRGQQVTLRCSSQSGHNTVSWYQQALGQGPQFIFQYYREEENGRGNFPPRFSGLQFPNYSSELNVNALELDDSALYLCASSLLGGHYGYTFGSGTRLTVV.

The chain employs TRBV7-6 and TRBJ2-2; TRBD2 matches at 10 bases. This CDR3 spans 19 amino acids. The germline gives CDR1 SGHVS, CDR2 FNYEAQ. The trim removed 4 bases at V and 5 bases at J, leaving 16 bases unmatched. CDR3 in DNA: TGTGCCAGCAGCTCGCTTAGTCAGCTAGCGGGAGAGTGGACCGGGGAGCTGTTTTTT. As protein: CASSSLSQLAGEWTGELFF.